This T cell receptor (beta chain) is from a study of graft-versus-host responses after intestinal transplantation (dated by TCRdb to about 2021). A note on the overall study: Multivisceral, liver-intestinal, or isolated intestinal transplants were received by the recipients. Of the 20 to 25 intestinal transplant recipients enrolled in the cohort, one of whom was a retransplant, a few patients without pretransplant specimens were excluded. Donor T cell macrochimerism was defined as a peak of at least 4% donor T cells among recipient peripheral blood mononuclear cells. Every recipient was given anti-thymocyte globulin induction, then maintenance tacrolimus and steroids for about three years. Samples from three later patients were sequenced in-house on an Illumina MiSeq with MiXCR processing rather than by the commercial service. Alloreactive clones were identified by sequencing pre-transplant mixed lymphocyte reaction products and comparing them with unstimulated pre-transplant donor and recipient T cells. After intestinal transplantation, graft-versus-host and host-versus-graft alloreactive T cell clones were followed in the graft, circulation and bone marrow using bulk TCR-beta CDR3 sequencing. What the study reported, not specific to this receptor: Peak levels of circulating GvH clones were associated with declines in HvG clones early after transplant. The relatively low number and heterogeneity of intestinal transplant patients limited the conclusions. In the allografts of patients with donor T cell macrochimerism, GvH to HvG T cell clonal ratios were high. GvH clones were detected in recipient bone marrow, and some of these GvH clones were observed earlier in ileal mucosa or blood, consistent with an intestinal mucosal origin.

The method was the immunoSEQ multiplex PCR assay. For most patients, high-throughput TCR-beta CDR3 sequencing of genomic DNA was performed by Adaptive Biotechnologies. Concerning the study's data processing: TCR sequencing data for around 19 patients were retrieved from Adaptive's ImmunoSEQ software; three other patients were processed with MiXCR and VDJtools. CDR3 nucleotide sequences shared by donor and recipient were removed because the origin of these sequences could not be assigned. To be classed as alloreactive, a clone needed at least 2-fold expansion over unstimulated cells and a minimum CFSE-low frequency of 0.002% (template counts) or 0.001% (read counts). Mappable clones were those detected in sequenced pre-transplant spleen, lymph node, or MLR CFSE-low populations of the donor or recipient. Cumulative frequency of alloreactive clones was calculated as a percentage of all sequences weighted by copy number. This is the immuneACCESS table as TCRdb keeps it, with only in-frame sequences that have V and J called. A part of the clones is gone; compared with another copy, unresolved V genes explain less than half, and the rest is unexplained. V and J calls and clone size follow that table, whereas D and trimming were derived from the DNA. Here the sample has 55,000 to 70,000 clones; around 91% occur a single time. The ten largest clones capture 2.5% to 3% of the sample.

Including cysteine and phenylalanine, the CDR3 has 13 amino acids. Kept here is only the CDR3 DNA, which spans 39 bases and is read in frame from base 1. V is shortened by 0 bases, J by 5 bases, and the region joining them spans 7 bases. CDR1 and CDR2 (MNHNS, SASEGT) derive from the germline V gene. Concerning this clone: Its recognized antigen is unknown. No quality values exist for individual bases; no much larger clone is one base distant.

Blood samples were collected up to 4 times in the first month after transplant and then at least monthly when available. This receptor was obtained from a human patient who received an intestinal transplant, so some T cells may come from the graft donor. The sequence links TRBV6-1 to TRBJ1-1; no D segment can be confidently identified. The sample in question was PBMCs, obtained 118 days after intestinal transplantation. The CDR3 has the sequence CASSEAKATEAFF. The DNA sequence follows: TGTGCCAGCAGTGAAGCGAAGGCAACTGAAGCTTTCTTT.